This T cell receptor beta chain was sequenced for a study of radiotherapy plus CTLA-4 blockade in lung cancer. Germline V gene lookup returns CDR1 SGHRS and CDR2 YFSETQ. Trimming took 4 bases from V and 5 from J, leaving 12 bases between them. The CDR3 runs to 14 residues. The data were produced by immunoSEQ multiplex PCR, yet TCRdb's version contains in-frame clones alone and is incomplete. The sample yields roughly 110,000 clones, over 75% seen once. This sequence originates from a human donor with non-small cell lung cancer that progressed on radiotherapy plus ipilimumab. Some clones in this sample may be carry-over from other donors' samples. V usage is TRBV5-1 and J usage is TRBJ2-2; D possibly corresponds to TRBD2 (6 bases). This material consisted of peripheral blood, taken from a patient treated with radiotherapy plus ipilimumab. This chain's CDR3 is CASSGIAVTGELFF. The CDR3 DNA sequence: TGCGCCAGCAGCGGCATAGCGGTTACCGGGGAGCTGTTTTTT.